The entry below gives a single TCR beta chain sequence along with its context. The CDR3 totals 13 residues. The V gene lost 7 bases and the J gene lost 1 base, with 14 bases spanning the gap. In germline, CDR1 is SQVTM, CDR2 ANQGSEA. The source of the sample is a study of Tregs in tolerant kidney transplant recipients. The repertoire was sequenced with immunoSEQ multiplex PCR; TCRdb's copy has only in-frame clones and lacks some. The sample contains about 240,000 clones, about 80% of which appear only once. The sequence came from a human donor in good health. The chain has TRBV29-1 and TRBJ2-7; TRBD2 is a possible D gene (5 bases). The source material was CD4+ T cells from blood. The CDR3 sequence: CSAENGVSYEQYF. The CDR3, as DNA: TGCAGCGCTGAGAACGGGGTATCCTACGAGCAGTACTTC.